The 10 T cell receptor beta chains listed next were all sequenced from one sample in a study of blood T cell repertoires in COVID-19 (TCRdb year 2020). Library preparation was by the immunoSEQ multiplex PCR assay. In TCRdb, the immuneACCESS table is reduced to in-frame sequences with V and J assigned. These tables do not hold every clone; where another copy was compared, an unresolved V gene accounts for under half, and the others remain unexplained. The sample has 150,000 to 200,000 clones on record, 85% to 90% of them singletons. Roughly 7.3% of the sample comes from the top ten. Sequenced sample: peripheral blood. These receptors came from a woman older than 75 in a cohort sampled during active or convalescent COVID-19.

The chain carries TRBV2 and TRBJ2-3, with D maybe TRBD1 (6 bases). The germline CDR1 and CDR2 sequences are SNHLY and FYNNEI. Between the trimmed V and J ends, which lost 9 bases and 5 bases, there was a span of 15 bases. This CDR3 is 13 amino acids long. CDR3 region: CASRGWSEDTQYF. The CDR3 DNA sequence: TGTGCCAGTAGGGGGTGGTCGGAAGATACGCAGTATTTT.

The rearrangement joins TRBV12-5 to TRBJ2-1, with D tentatively TRBD1 (5 bases). V shed 6 bases and J shed 1 base, with 10 bases lying between them. The CDR3 totals 14 residues. The germline CDR1 and CDR2 sequences are LGHNT and FRNRAP. CDR3 residues: CASGVTDSYNEQFF. The CDR3 bases are TGTGCTAGTGGGGTGACAGATTCCTACAATGAGCAGTTCTTC.

The chain joins TRBV2 to TRBJ1-5, with D unresolved. The germline CDR1 and CDR2 sequences are SNHLY and FYNNEI. The V and J ends lost 3 bases and 6 bases respectively, with 12 bases between them. This CDR3 spans 14 amino acids. CDR3 amino acids: CASSEYGVGQPQHF. CDR3 in DNA: TGTGCCAGCAGTGAGTACGGGGTGGGTCAGCCCCAGCATTTT.

The V and J genes are TRBV13 and TRBJ1-1; the match to TRBD1 covers 9 bases. This CDR3 is built from 15 residues. Trimming cost V 2 bases and J 5 bases; bases outside gene matches: 6. Germline V lookup: CDR1 PRHDT, CDR2 FYEKMQ (reference sequence). The CDR3 region has the DNA TGTGCCAGCAGCTTACTTTACAGGGGGCGGACTGAAGCTTTCTTT. Its translation: CASSLLYRGRTEAFF.

The V and J genes are TRBV3-1 (or the pseudogene TRBV3-2) and TRBJ1-1; 7 bases line up with TRBD1. The junction had 5 bases not matched to a gene; V was cut back by 3 bases and J by 7 bases. CDR1 and CDR2 (germline): LGHDT, YNNKEL (reference sequence). The CDR3 has 13 amino acids. CDR3 protein: CASSHDDRDEAFF. DNA of the CDR3: TGTGCCAGCAGCCATGACGACAGGGATGAAGCTTTCTTT.

J is TRBJ2-3 and V is TRBV7-7, with 10 bases that match TRBD1. J was trimmed by 4 bases and V by 5 bases; bases with no gene match: 9. CDR1 is SSHAT and CDR2 is FNYEAQ in the germline V gene (reference sequence). The CDR3 extends over 16 amino acids. CDR3 nucleotides: TGTGCCAGCAGCCCTTCTCCGGGACAGGGGCCAGATACGCAGTATTTT. Translated: CASSPSPGQGPDTQYF.

This rearrangement joins TRBV5-5 to TRBJ1-4, with 8 bases lining up with TRBD1. Germline lookup yields CDR1 SGHKS and CDR2 YYEKEE (reference sequence). The CDR3 extends over 16 amino acids. Losses at the gene ends were 3 bases for V and 4 bases for J; bases not matched to a gene: 8. The DNA for the CDR3 is TGTGCCAGCAGCTCCTACAGGGGGATCGGTAATGAAAAACTGTTTTTT. Encoded protein: CASSSYRGIGNEKLFF.

Only a few counts were recorded for this clone. The rearrangement links TRBV10-2 to TRBJ1-2; the match to TRBD1 covers 7 bases. CDR1 and CDR2 from the germline V gene are WSHSY and SAAADI. J was trimmed by 4 bases and V by 3 bases; bases with no gene match: 8. The CDR3 consists of 15 residues. CDR3: CASSDPGQTSYGYTF. CDR3 sequence (DNA): TGCGCCAGCAGTGATCCGGGACAGACAAGCTATGGCTACACCTTC.

The chain has TRBV4-1 and TRBJ2-4; TRBD2 matches at 8 bases. J was trimmed by 1 base and V by 1 base; bases with no gene match: 6. CDR3 length: 17 residues. Germline CDR1 is MGHRA and CDR2 is YSYEKL. The CDR3 reads CASSQVGAGVAKNIQYF. The CDR3 coding sequence is TGCGCCAGCAGCCAAGTGGGAGCGGGAGTGGCCAAAAACATTCAGTACTTC.

V gene TRBV4-1 combines with J gene TRBJ2-2; 8 bases align to TRBD2. The J segment lost 6 bases and the V segment lost 1 base, leaving 19 bases of the junction unmatched. CDR3 length: 20 residues. CDR1 is MGHRA, CDR2 YSYEKL, per germline. This CDR3 is CASSQVVGLLAGLRAGELFF. CDR3 nucleotides: TGCGCCAGCAGCCAAGTAGTAGGTCTCTTAGCGGGGCTCCGGGCCGGGGAGCTGTTTTTT.